Below, one TCR beta chain is given with its context. Its antigen is not known. Time point reported: cycle 4 day 1 (C4D1), after less than seven weeks of nivolumab. Autologous stem cell transplantation was followed by relapse in every patient, and brentuximab vedotin exposure varied. Negative magnetic selection isolated CD4+ T cells from thawed PBMCs. V gave up 8 bases and J gave up 4 bases; unmatched junction bases: 10. Germline CDR1 reads MNHNY; CDR2 reads SVGAGI (reference sequence). This CDR3 contains 15 residues. The data were obtained in a study of PD-1 blockade in classical Hodgkin lymphoma. Study-level findings and limits: The diversity seen at baseline in complete responders resembled that of newly diagnosed patients.

Sequenced by immunoSEQ multiplex PCR; TCRdb stores in-frame clones only, minus some. The table shows tens of thousands of clones, with 80% occurring only once. Here the sequenced sample was CD4+ T cells from blood, taken before the fourth cycle of nivolumab. This clonotype was sampled from a human donor with classical Hodgkin lymphoma. This chain joins TRBV6-6 and TRBJ1-5; 8 nucleotides agree with TRBD1. CDR3 residues: CASCLGGQGNQPQHF. The CDR3 bases are TGTGCCAGCTGCCTCGGTGGACAGGGTAATCAGCCCCAGCATTTT.